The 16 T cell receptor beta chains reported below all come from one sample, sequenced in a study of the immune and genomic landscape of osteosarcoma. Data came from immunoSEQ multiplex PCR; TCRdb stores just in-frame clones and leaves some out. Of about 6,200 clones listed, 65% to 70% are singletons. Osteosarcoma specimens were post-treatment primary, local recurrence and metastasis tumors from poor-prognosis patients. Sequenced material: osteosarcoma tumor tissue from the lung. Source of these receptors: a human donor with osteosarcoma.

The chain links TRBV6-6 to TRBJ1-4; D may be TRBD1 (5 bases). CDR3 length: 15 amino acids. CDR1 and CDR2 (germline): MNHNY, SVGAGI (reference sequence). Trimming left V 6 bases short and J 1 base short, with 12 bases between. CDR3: CASSREGGTNEKLFF. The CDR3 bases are TGTGCCAGCAGCAGGGAGGGAGGAACTAATGAAAAACTGTTTTTT.

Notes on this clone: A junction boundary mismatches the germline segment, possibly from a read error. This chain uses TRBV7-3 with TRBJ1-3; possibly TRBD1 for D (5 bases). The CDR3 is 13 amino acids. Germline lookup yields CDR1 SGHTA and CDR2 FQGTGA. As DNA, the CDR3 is TGTGCCAGCAGCTTTGGCCCTGCCGGGACCCTAACTTTT. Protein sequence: CASSFGPAGTLTF.

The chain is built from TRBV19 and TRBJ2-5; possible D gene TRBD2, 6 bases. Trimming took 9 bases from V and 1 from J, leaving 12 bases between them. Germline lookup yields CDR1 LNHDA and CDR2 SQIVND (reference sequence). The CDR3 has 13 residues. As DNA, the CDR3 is TGTGCCAGCGGGGGATCGTCCCAAGAGACCCAGTACTTC. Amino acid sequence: CASGGSSQETQYF.

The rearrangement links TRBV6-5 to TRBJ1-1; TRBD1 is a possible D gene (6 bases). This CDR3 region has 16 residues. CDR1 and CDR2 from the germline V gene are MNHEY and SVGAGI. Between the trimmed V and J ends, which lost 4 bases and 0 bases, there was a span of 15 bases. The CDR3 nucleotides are TGTGCCAGCAGTTCCGAGGGGGGATGGGTGAACACTGAAGCTTTCTTT. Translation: CASSSEGGWVNTEAFF.

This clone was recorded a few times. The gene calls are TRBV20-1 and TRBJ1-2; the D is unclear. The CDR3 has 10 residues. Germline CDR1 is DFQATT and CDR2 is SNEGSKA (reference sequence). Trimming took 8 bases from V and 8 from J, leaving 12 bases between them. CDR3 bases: TGCAGTACAAAGTCGGTAGGCTACACCTTC. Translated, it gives CSTKSVGYTF.

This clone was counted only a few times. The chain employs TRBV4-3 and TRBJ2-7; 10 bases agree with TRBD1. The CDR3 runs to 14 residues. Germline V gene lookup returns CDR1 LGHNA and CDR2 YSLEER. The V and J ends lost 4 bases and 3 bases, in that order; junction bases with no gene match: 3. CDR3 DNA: TGCGCCAGCAGCCCAGGACAGGGGGGCTACGAGCAGTACTTC. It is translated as CASSPGQGGYEQYF.

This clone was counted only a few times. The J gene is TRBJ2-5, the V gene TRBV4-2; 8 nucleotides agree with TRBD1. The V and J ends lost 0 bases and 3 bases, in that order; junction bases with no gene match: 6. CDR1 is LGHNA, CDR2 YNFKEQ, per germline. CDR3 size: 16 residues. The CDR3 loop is CASSQELRGLEETQYF. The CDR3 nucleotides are TGTGCCAGCAGCCAAGAGCTCAGGGGGCTCGAAGAGACCCAGTACTTC.

The CDR3 nucleotides read TGTGCCAGCTCACCGGGACTGAAGGAGGGCTACACCTTC. Translation gives CASSPGLKEGYTF. This rearrangement joins TRBV18 to TRBJ1-2; TRBD1 might be the D (5 bases). Looked up from germline, CDR1 is KGHSH and CDR2 is LQKENI. Trimming took 3 bases from V and 8 from J, leaving 13 bases between them. The CDR3 runs 13 residues.

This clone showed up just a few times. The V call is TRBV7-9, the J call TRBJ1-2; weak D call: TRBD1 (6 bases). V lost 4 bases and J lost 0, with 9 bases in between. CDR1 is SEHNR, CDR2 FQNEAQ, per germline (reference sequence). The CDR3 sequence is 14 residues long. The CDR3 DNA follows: TGTGCCAGCAGCTCTACAGGGACTAACTATGGCTACACCTTC. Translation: CASSSTGTNYGYTF.

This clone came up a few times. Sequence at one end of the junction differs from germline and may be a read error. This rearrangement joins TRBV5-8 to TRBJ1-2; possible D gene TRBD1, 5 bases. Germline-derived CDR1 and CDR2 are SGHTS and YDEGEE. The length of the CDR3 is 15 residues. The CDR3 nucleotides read TGCGCCAGCAGCCAAGATATGACGGACATCTATGGCTACACCTTC. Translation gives CASSQDMTDIYGYTF.

The CDR3 sequence: CASSYSEGSGNTIYF. The CDR3 nucleotides are TGTGCCAGCAGTTACTCGGAGGGCTCTGGAAACACCATATATTTT. The J gene is TRBJ1-3, the V gene TRBV6-6; D gene ambiguous. Deletions cut 0 bases from V and 0 bases from J, with 6 bases between. This CDR3 has 15 residues. From germline, CDR1 is MNHNY and CDR2 SVGAGI (reference sequence).

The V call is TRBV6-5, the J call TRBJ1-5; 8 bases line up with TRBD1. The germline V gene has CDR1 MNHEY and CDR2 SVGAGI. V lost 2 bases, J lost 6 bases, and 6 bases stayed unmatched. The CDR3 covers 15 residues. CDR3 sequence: CASSYGQGGSQPQHF. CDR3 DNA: TGTGCCAGCAGTTACGGACAGGGCGGTAGTCAGCCCCAGCATTTT.

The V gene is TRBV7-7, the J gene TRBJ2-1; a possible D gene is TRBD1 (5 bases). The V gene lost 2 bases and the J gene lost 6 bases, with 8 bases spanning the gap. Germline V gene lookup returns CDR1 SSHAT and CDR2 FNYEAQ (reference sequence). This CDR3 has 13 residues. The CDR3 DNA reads TGTGCCAGCAGCTTACAGGGATCCAATGAGCAGTTCTTC. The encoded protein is CASSLQGSNEQFF.

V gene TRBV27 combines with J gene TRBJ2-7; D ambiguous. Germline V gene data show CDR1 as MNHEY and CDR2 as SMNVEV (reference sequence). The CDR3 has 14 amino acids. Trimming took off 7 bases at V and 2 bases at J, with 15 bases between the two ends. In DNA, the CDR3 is TGTGCCAGCACGACTGCAGGACCTGCCTACGAGCAGTACTTC. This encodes CASTTAGPAYEQYF.

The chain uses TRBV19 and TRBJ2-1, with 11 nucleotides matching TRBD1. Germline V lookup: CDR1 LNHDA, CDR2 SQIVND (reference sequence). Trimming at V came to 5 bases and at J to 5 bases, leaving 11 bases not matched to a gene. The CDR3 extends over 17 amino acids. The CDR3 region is CASSPGTGGVTDNEQFF. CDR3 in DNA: TGTGCCAGTAGTCCGGGGACAGGGGGAGTTACAGACAATGAGCAGTTCTTC.

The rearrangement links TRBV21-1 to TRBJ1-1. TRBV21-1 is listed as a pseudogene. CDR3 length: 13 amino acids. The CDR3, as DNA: TGTGCCAGCAGCAACTTCGGGAACACTGAAGCTTTCTTT. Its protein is CASSNFGNTEAFF.